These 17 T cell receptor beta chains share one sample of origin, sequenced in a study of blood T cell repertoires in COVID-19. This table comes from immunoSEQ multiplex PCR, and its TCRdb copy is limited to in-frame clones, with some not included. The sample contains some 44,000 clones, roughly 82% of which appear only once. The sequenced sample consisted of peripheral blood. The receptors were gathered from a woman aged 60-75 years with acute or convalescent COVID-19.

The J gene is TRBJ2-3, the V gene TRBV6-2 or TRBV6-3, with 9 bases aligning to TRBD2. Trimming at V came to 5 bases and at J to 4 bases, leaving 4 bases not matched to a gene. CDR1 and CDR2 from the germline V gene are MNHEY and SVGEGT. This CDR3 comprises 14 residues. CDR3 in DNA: TGTGCCAGCAGTGTAGCGGGGGCTGCAGATACGCAGTATTTT. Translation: CASSVAGAADTQYF.

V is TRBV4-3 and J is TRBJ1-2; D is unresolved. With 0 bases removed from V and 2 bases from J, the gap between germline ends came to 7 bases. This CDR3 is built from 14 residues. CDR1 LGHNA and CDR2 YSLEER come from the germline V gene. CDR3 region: CASSQEIGNYGYTF. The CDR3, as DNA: TGCGCCAGCAGCCAAGAGATCGGGAACTATGGCTACACCTTC.

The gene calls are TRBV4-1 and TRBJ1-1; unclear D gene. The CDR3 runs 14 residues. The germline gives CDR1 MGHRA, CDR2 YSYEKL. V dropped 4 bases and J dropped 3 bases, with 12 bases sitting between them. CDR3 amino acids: CASSPRLLDTEAFF. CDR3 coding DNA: TGCGCCAGCAGCCCTCGACTTTTGGACACTGAAGCTTTCTTT.

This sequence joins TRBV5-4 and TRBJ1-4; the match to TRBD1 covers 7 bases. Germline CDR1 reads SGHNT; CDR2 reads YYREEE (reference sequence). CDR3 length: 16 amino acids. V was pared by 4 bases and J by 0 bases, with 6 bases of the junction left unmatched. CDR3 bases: TGTGCCAGCAGCCGAGGGACAGACGCAACTAATGAAAAACTGTTTTTT. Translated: CASSRGTDATNEKLFF.

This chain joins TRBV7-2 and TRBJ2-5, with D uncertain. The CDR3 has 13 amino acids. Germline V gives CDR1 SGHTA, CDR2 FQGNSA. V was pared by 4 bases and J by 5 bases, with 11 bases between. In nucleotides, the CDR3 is TGTGCCAGCAGCTCTCCCAAGGAGGAGACCCAGTACTTC. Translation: CASSSPKEETQYF.

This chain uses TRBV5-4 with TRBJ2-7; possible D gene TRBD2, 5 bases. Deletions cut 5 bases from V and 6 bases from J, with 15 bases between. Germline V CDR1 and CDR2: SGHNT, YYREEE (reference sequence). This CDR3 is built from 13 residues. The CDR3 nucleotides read TGTGCCAGCAGGGGAGAGGCCGGTCGCGAGCAGTACTTC. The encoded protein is CASRGEAGREQYF.

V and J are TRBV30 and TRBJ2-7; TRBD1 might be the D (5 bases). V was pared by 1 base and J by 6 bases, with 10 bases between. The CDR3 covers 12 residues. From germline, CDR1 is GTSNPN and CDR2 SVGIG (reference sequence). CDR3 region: CAWSGPGPEQYF. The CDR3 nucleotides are TGTGCCTGGAGTGGGCCAGGGCCCGAGCAGTACTTC.

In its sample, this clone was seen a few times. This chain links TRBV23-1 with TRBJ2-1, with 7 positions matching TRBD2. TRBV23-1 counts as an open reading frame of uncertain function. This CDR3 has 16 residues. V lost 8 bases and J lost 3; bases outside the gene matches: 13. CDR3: CASSQAGRLHYNEQFF. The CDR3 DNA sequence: TGCGCCAGCTCCCAAGCGGGGCGACTGCACTACAATGAGCAGTTCTTC.

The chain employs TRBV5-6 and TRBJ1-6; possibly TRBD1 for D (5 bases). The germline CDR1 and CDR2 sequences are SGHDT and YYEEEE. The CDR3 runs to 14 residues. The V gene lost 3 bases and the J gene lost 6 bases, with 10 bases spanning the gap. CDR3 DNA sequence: TGTGCCAGCAGCTCCGGACACCTTAATTCACCCCTCCACTTT. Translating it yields CASSSGHLNSPLHF.

The CDR3 DNA reads as TGTGCCAGCAGCGACCCCCGGCTAGCGGGGCTGACAGATACGCAGTATTTT. This translates into CASSDPRLAGLTDTQYF. V usage is TRBV9 and J usage is TRBJ2-3; 9 nucleotides agree with TRBD2. V was clipped by 3 bases and J by 3 bases; unmatched bases: 11. The CDR3 is made up of 17 amino acids. CDR1 is SGDLS and CDR2 is YYNGEE in the germline V gene.

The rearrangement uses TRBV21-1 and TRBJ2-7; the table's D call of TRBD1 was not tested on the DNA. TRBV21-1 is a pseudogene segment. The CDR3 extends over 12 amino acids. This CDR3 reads CASSAQGYEQYF. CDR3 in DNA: TGTGCCAGCAGCGCACAGGGATACGAGCAGTACTTC.

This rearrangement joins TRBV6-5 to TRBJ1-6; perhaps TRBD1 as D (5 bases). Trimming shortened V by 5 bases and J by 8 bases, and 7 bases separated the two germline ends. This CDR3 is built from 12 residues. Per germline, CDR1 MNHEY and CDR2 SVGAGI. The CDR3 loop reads CASSPTDSPLHF. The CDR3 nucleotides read TGTGCCAGCAGTCCGACAGATTCACCCCTCCACTTT.

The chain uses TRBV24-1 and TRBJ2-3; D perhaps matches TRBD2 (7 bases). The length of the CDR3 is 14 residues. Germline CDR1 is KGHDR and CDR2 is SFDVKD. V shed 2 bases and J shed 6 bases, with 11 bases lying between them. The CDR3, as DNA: TGTGCCACCAGTGATTCGGGGGGCGGGGATACGCAGTATTTT. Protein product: CATSDSGGGDTQYF.

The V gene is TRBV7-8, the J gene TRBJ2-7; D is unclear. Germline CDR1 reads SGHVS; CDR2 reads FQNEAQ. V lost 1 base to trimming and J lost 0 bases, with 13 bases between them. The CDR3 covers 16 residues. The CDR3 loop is CASSLVASPSSYEQYF. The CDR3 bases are TGTGCCAGCAGCTTAGTGGCTAGTCCAAGCTCCTACGAGCAGTACTTC.

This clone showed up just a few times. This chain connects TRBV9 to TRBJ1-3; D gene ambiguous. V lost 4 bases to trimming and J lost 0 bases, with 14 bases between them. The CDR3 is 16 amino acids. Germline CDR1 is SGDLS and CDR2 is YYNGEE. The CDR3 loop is CASSFGTGVSGNTIYF. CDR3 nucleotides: TGTGCCAGCAGCTTTGGAACCGGAGTCTCTGGAAACACCATATATTTT.

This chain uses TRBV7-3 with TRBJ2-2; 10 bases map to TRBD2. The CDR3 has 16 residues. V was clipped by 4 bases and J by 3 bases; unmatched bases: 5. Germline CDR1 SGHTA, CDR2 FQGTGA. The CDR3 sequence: CASSSPSGGYTGELFF. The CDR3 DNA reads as TGTGCCAGCAGCTCCCCTAGCGGGGGTTACACCGGGGAGCTGTTTTTT.

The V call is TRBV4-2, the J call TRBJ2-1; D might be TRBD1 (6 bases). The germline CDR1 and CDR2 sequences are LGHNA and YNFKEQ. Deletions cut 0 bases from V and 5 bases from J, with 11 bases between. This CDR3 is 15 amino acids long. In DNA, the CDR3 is TGTGCCAGCAGCCAAGATATTGGGGGCCACAATGAGCAGTTCTTC. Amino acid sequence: CASSQDIGGHNEQFF.